These 23 T cell receptor beta chains came from one sample sequenced in a study of OX40 agonist ivuxolimab in advanced cancers. Sequenced by immunoSEQ multiplex PCR; TCRdb stores in-frame clones only, minus some. The sample yields fewer than 95,000 clones, 75% to 95% seen once. The sequenced sample was CD4+ or CD8+ T cells sorted from blood, obtained in a trial of the OX40 agonist ivuxolimab. All receptors derive from an adult with an advanced solid tumor such as melanoma, head and neck, liver or kidney cancer.

This chain links TRBV19 with TRBJ2-3; D gene uncertain. This CDR3 is 15 amino acids long. From germline, CDR1 is LNHDA and CDR2 SQIVND (reference sequence). Trimming removed 0 bases from V and 4 bases from J, with 11 bases in between. The CDR3 sequence is CASSIDRLAPDTQYF. The CDR3 nucleotides read TGTGCCAGTAGTATAGACCGATTAGCCCCAGATACGCAGTATTTT.

Comments on this clone: One junction end does not reproduce the germline sequence, and a read error may be involved. V gene TRBV7-7 combines with J gene TRBJ2-1; D tentatively reads TRBD1 or TRBD2 (5 bases each). The CDR3 contains 15 residues. Germline CDR1 is SSHAT and CDR2 is FNYEAQ (reference sequence). CDR3 nucleotides: TGTGCTAGCAGCTTAGGTCGGGGCAGTTACAATGAGCAGTTCTTC. Amino acids: CASSLGRGSYNEQFF. Full variable domain (remainder filled in from reference TRBV7-7 and TRBJ2-1): GAGVSQSPRYKVTKRGQDVTLRCDPISSHATLYWYQQALGQGPEFLTYFNYEAQPDKSGLPSDRFSAERPEGSISTLTIQRTEQRDSAMYRCASSLGRGSYNEQFFGPGTRLTVL.

This chain uses TRBV7-2 with TRBJ2-5, with 7 bases matching TRBD1. With 2 bases clipped from V and 7 bases from J, the junction kept 4 bases outside the gene matches. Germline lookup yields CDR1 SGHTA and CDR2 FQGNSA. There are 13 residues in the CDR3. The CDR3 reads CASSLNPGGTQYF. CDR3 in DNA: TGTGCCAGCAGCTTAAACCCAGGGGGGACCCAGTACTTC.

This clone showed up just a few times. The chain joins TRBV5-1 to TRBJ1-1; the match to TRBD1 covers 7 bases. The CDR3 totals 14 residues. The junction had 3 bases not matched to a gene; V was cut back by 3 bases and J by 1 base. Per the germline V gene, CDR1 is SGHRS and CDR2 is YFSETQ. The CDR3 nucleotides read TGCGCCAGCAGCTGGGCAGGGGGGAACACTGAAGCTTTCTTT. Protein product: CASSWAGGNTEAFF.

The chain uses TRBV5-5 and TRBJ2-7, with a possible D match to TRBD1 (5 bases). V was cut by 4 bases and J by 3 bases, with 11 bases left in between. The CDR3 is 13 residues long. Germline values: CDR1 SGHKS, CDR2 YYEKEE (reference sequence). In DNA form, the CDR3 reads TGTGCCAGCAGCCTCGACAGAGACTACGAGCAGTACTTC. Residues: CASSLDRDYEQYF.

The CDR3, as DNA: TGTGCCAGCAGCGTAGCCCCGGGGTTCAGCTACGAGCAGTACTTC. Its protein is CASSVAPGFSYEQYF. The V call is TRBV9, the J call TRBJ2-7, with D possibly being TRBD2 (5 bases). V was clipped by 0 bases and J by 3 bases, with 13 bases between them. Germline CDR1 and CDR2: SGDLS and YYNGEE. There are 15 residues in the CDR3.

This clone was detected only a few times. As DNA, the CDR3 is TGTGCCAGTAGTATTGGATCGGGGGACGATGAAAAACTGTTTTTT. Encoded protein: CASSIGSGDDEKLFF. The chain couples TRBV19 to TRBJ1-4; D possibly corresponds to TRBD1 (5 bases). V lost 3 bases to trimming and J lost 6 bases, with 14 bases between them. CDR1 LNHDA and CDR2 SQIVND come from the germline V gene (reference sequence). The CDR3 runs 15 residues.

The chain couples TRBV15 to TRBJ1-3; unclear D gene. This CDR3 comprises 15 residues. Germline V CDR1 and CDR2: LNHNV, YYDKDF (reference sequence). Deletions cut 0 bases from V and 2 bases from J, with 8 bases between. This chain's CDR3 is CATSRDLAAGNTIYF. CDR3 nucleotides: TGTGCCACCAGCAGAGATTTGGCAGCTGGAAACACCATATATTTT.

The V call is TRBV19, the J call TRBJ2-5, with D perhaps matching TRBD1 (5 bases). Germline V lookup: CDR1 LNHDA, CDR2 SQIVND (reference sequence). This CDR3 is built from 13 residues. The V end lost 5 bases, the J end lost 2 bases, and 9 bases lay between the germline ends. CDR3 nucleotides: TGTGCCAGTAGTTCCGACAGACAAGAGACCCAGTACTTC. It specifies CASSSDRQETQYF.

This clone was counted only a few times. The chain is built from TRBV19 and TRBJ1-5; TRBD1 matches 7 bases. The germline V gene encodes CDR1 LNHDA and CDR2 SQIVND (reference sequence). The V segment lost 1 base and the J segment 4 bases; nucleotides outside the gene matches: 1. The CDR3 sequence is 14 residues long. In DNA form, the CDR3 reads TGTGCCAGTAGTATAGTACAGGGGAATCAGCCCCAGCATTTT. Translating it yields CASSIVQGNQPQHF.

This clone came up once. J is TRBJ2-1 and V is TRBV4-1; 8 positions agree with TRBD2. The J segment lost 6 bases and the V segment lost 3 bases, leaving 7 bases of the junction unmatched. Per the germline V gene, CDR1 is MGHRA and CDR2 is YSYEKL. The CDR3 runs 15 residues. The CDR3 coding sequence is TGCGCCAGCAGCCACGCCTTAGCGGGACTCAATGAGCAGTTCTTC. It encodes CASSHALAGLNEQFF.

The rearrangement links TRBV5-6 to TRBJ2-7; D is perhaps TRBD1 or TRBD2 (6 bases each). This CDR3 contains 16 residues. V gave up 3 bases and J gave up 6 bases, with 22 bases separating them. In germline, CDR1 is SGHDT, CDR2 YYEEEE. As DNA, the CDR3 is TGTGCCAGCAGCTACCCAACCCCGGGGGCAGACGGCGAGCAGTACTTC. This codes for CASSYPTPGADGEQYF.

This clone is a singleton in its sample. V gene TRBV18 combines with J gene TRBJ2-1; 11 bases are shared with TRBD1. This CDR3 region has 17 residues. Germline values: CDR1 KGHSH, CDR2 LQKENI. V was clipped by 2 bases and J by 8 bases; unmatched bases: 11. This CDR3 reads CASSPYIFGQGADEQFF. CDR3 bases: TGTGCCAGCTCACCATATATCTTCGGACAGGGGGCCGATGAGCAGTTCTTC.

The chain employs TRBV28 and TRBJ2-2; D assignment may be TRBD1 or TRBD2 (5 bases each). V lost 6 bases, J lost 0 bases, and 11 bases lay in between. Germline CDR1 MDHEN, CDR2 SYDVKM. The CDR3 contains 15 residues. The CDR3 reads CASSPGTANTGELFF. DNA of the CDR3: TGTGCCAGCAGCCCCGGGACGGCGAACACCGGGGAGCTGTTTTTT.

The V call is TRBV7-2, the J call TRBJ2-7; tentatively, D is TRBD1 (5 bases). The V end lost 9 bases, the J end lost 4 bases, and 10 bases lay between the germline ends. The CDR3 runs 11 residues. CDR1 is SGHTA and CDR2 is FQGNSA in the germline V gene. The CDR3 region is CASQTAYEQYF. DNA of the CDR3: TGTGCCAGTCAGACAGCTTACGAGCAGTACTTC.

The chain recombines TRBV29-1 with TRBJ2-3; 7 bases fit TRBD1. Germline loops: CDR1 SQVTM, CDR2 ANQGSEA. V shed 0 bases, J shed 1 base, and the junction held 1 base outside the gene matches. The CDR3 is 14 residues long. The CDR3 loop is CSVEEQGGTDTQYF. The DNA for the CDR3 is TGCAGCGTTGAAGAGCAGGGGGGCACAGATACGCAGTATTTT.

This chain uses TRBV4-1 with TRBJ2-3; 14 nucleotides match TRBD2. The V gene end was trimmed by 3 bases and the J gene end by 2 bases; junction bases not matched to a gene: 4. Germline V lookup: CDR1 MGHRA, CDR2 YSYEKL. This CDR3 is 17 amino acids long. Written as DNA, the CDR3 is TGCGCCAGCAGCCACCGACTAGCGGGAGGGCACACAGATACGCAGTATTTT. Its translation is CASSHRLAGGHTDTQYF.

The chain recombines TRBV15 with TRBJ2-2; 7 bases are a match to TRBD2. This CDR3 region has 17 residues. The V segment lost 0 bases and the J segment 5 bases; nucleotides outside the gene matches: 9. The germline CDR1 and CDR2 sequences are LNHNV and YYDKDF (reference sequence). CDR3 protein: CATSRDPAGVGTGELFF. CDR3 sequence (DNA): TGTGCCACCAGCAGAGATCCCGCGGGGGTGGGAACCGGGGAGCTGTTTTTT.

The chain combines TRBV29-1 with TRBJ2-3; D unclear. The CDR3 covers 14 residues. Germline V gene sequence: CDR1 SQVTM, CDR2 ANQGSEA. Trimming took off 7 bases at V and 0 bases at J, with 14 bases between the two ends. The CDR3 is CSARTAPSTDTQYF. For the CDR3, the DNA is TGCAGCGCAAGGACGGCGCCTAGCACAGATACGCAGTATTTT.

The CDR3 DNA sequence: TGTGCCAGCAGAAATCCAGGGGGTAGTTATGGCTACACCTTC. Translating gives CASRNPGGSYGYTF. This chain joins TRBV28 and TRBJ1-2; TRBD1 aligns across 7 bases. CDR3 length: 14 amino acids. The junction had 9 bases not matched to a gene; V was cut back by 6 bases and J by 5 bases. CDR1 and CDR2 (germline): MDHEN, SYDVKM.

The rearrangement uses TRBV20-1 and TRBJ2-1; D not certain. This CDR3 has 11 amino acids. V was pared by 4 bases and J by 4 bases, with 5 bases between. The germline V gene has CDR1 DFQATT and CDR2 SNEGSKA (reference sequence). The CDR3 sequence: CSANLYNEQFF. CDR3 sequence (DNA): TGCAGTGCTAATTTATACAATGAGCAGTTCTTC.

The chain joins TRBV19 to TRBJ1-1, with no clear D. Deletions cut 4 bases from V and 6 bases from J, with 12 bases between. Germline lookup yields CDR1 LNHDA and CDR2 SQIVND (reference sequence). This CDR3 comprises 13 residues. The CDR3 DNA reads as TGTGCCAGTAGTAGTTTGGTAAAGTCTGAAGCTTTCTTT. This gives the protein CASSSLVKSEAFF.

The V and J genes are TRBV5-1 and TRBJ2-1, with 12 nucleotides matching TRBD1. The CDR3 spans 14 residues. Germline V CDR1 and CDR2: SGHRS, YFSETQ. Germline trimming cut 4 bases from V and 8 bases from J; bases unmatched to any gene: 4. CDR3 sequence (DNA): TGCGCCAGCAGCGGGGACAGGGGGCGGGATGAGCAGTTCTTC. Translated, it gives CASSGDRGRDEQFF.